Listed below are T cell receptor beta chains from one sample, sequenced in a study of T cells after yellow fever vaccination. One entry per CDR3 protein, called by TCRdb with MiXCR from the 5' RACE reads. The sample consists of about 350,000 distinct CDR3 sequences, roughly 3.9% of them appearing once. Sequenced material: PBMCs, taken 5 days after the yellow fever booster vaccination. The receptor set was obtained from a man aged 18 to 29 who received the YFV17D yellow fever vaccine. CDR3s include the opening cysteine and the closing phenylalanine or tryptophan. The D gene is left open where the match is weak. Expanded clones get a size class; other rows say once, few or many, or leave the size out.

J,D,size,V,CDR3,DNA
TRBJ2-1,.,few,TRBV6-2/TRBV6-3,CASSYSTPPANEQFF,TGTGCCAGCAGTTACTCGACCCCGCCAGCAAATGAGCAGTTCTTC
TRBJ1-1,TRBD1,.,TRBV7-9,CASSLAFTGDTEAFF,TGTGCCAGCAGCTTAGCTTTTACAGGGGACACTGAAGCTTTCTTT
TRBJ2-4,TRBD1,many,TRBV9,CASSVVGGTGNIQYF,TGTGCCAGCAGCGTAGTCGGGGGGACAGGGAACATTCAGTACTTC
TRBJ2-7,.,many,TRBV25-1,CASSPQTPHYEQYF,TGTGCCAGCAGTCCACAAACTCCGCACTACGAGCAGTACTTC
TRBJ1-6,TRBD1,.,TRBV10-3,CAISERGQGGSPLHF,TGTGCCATCAGTGAGAGAGGACAGGGGGGCTCACCCCTCCACTTT
TRBJ1-5,.,few,TRBV5-1,CASSLEPGTERNF,TGCGCCAGCAGCTTGGAGCCAGGCACGGAAAGGAATTTT
TRBJ1-1,.,.,TRBV12-5,CASGLVGRPLEAFF,TGTGCTAGTGGTTTGGTTGGACGGCCCCTTGAAGCTTTCTTT
TRBJ1-2,.,few,TRBV29-1,CSVEGGANYGYTF,TGCAGCGTTGAAGGGGGGGCCAACTATGGCTACACCTTC
TRBJ2-2,.,many,TRBV9,CASMSGTNTGELFF,TGTGCCAGCATGTCGGGAACGAACACCGGGGAGCTGTTTTTT
TRBJ1-2,.,few,TRBV12-3/TRBV12-4,CASSNREGDYGYTF,TGTGCCAGCAGTAACAGGGAGGGAGACTATGGCTACACCTTC
TRBJ2-1,TRBD2,many,TRBV4-2,CASSQAVASGGLSSYNEQFF,TGTGCCAGCAGCCAAGCGGTCGCTAGCGGGGGGCTCAGCTCCTACAATGAGCAGTTCTTC
TRBJ1-6,.,many,TRBV7-9,CASSLEMGNSPLHF,TGTGCCAGCAGCTTAGAGATGGGGAATTCACCCCTCCACTTT
TRBJ2-7,TRBD1,few,TRBV4-1,CASSQVGQGEQYF,TGCGCCAGCAGCCAAGTGGGACAGGGAGAGCAGTACTTC
TRBJ1-4,.,.,TRBV24-1,CATSDPRGTNEKLFF,TGTGCCACCAGTGATCCCAGGGGTACTAATGAAAAACTGTTTTTT
TRBJ1-2,.,few,TRBV29-1,CSVEGGLRFNYGYTF,TGCAGCGTTGAGGGTGGGCTTCGGTTCAACTATGGCTACACCTTC
TRBJ2-5,.,.,TRBV4-1,CASSFPRDGGQQTQYF,TGCGCCAGCAGCTTCCCCCGGGACGGCGGGCAACAGACCCAGTACTTC
TRBJ1-2,.,many,TRBV4-1,CASSHSDSLSPGYTF,TGCGCCAGCAGCCACTCTGACAGTCTGTCTCCTGGCTACACCTTC
TRBJ2-5,TRBD2,many,TRBV6-5,CASSYSSSGGARETQYF,TGTGCCAGCAGTTACTCAAGTAGCGGGGGGGCCCGTGAGACCCAGTACTTC
TRBJ2-3,.,few,TRBV5-1,CASSLLLTDTQYF,TGCGCCAGCAGCTTGTTGCTGACAGATACGCAGTATTTT
TRBJ2-1,.,many,TRBV7-2,CATRGGNSYNEQFF,TGTGCCACCCGTGGGGGGAACTCCTACAATGAGCAGTTCTTC
TRBJ2-5,TRBD2,many,TRBV5-1,CASRRWTSGRETQYF,TGCGCCAGCAGGAGATGGACTAGCGGGCGAGAGACCCAGTACTTC
TRBJ2-3,.,.,TRBV5-1,CASSTGKDTQYF,TGCGCCAGCAGTACCGGGAAAGATACGCAGTATTTT
TRBJ1-1,.,many,TRBV11-2,CASSLNGETEAFF,TGTGCCAGCAGCTTGAACGGGGAGACTGAAGCTTTCTTT
TRBJ2-7,.,.,TRBV5-5,CASSPTGTADYEQYF,TGTGCCAGCAGCCCAACCGGGACGGCGGACTACGAGCAGTACTTC